The clone carrying this T cell receptor beta chain was observed at least ten times. What it binds is not known. V lost 2 bases, J lost 5 bases, and 5 bases stayed unmatched. There are 15 residues in the CDR3. The germline gives CDR1 LGHNA, CDR2 YNFKEQ. This sample was taken from a study of identical twins. Whole-study results and caveats: There were fewer insertions in abundant cord blood beta clonotypes, but memory repertoires showed no such pattern.

Unique molecular identifiers were in the cDNA, with template-switch universal primer binding. TCRdb itself ran the 5' RACE reads through MiXCR, one entry per CDR3 protein. The sample lists about 260,000 distinct CDR3 sequences; about 7% were seen once. This sample also belongs to another study, concerning yellow fever vaccine responses in identical twins. Per that study: Reportedly, the response of twins' T cells to the vaccine seemed partly convergent, partly personalized.

J is TRBJ2-1 and V is TRBV4-2, with 8 bases lining up with TRBD2. The sequenced material came from memory (CD45RO+) T cells sorted from blood. This clonotype was obtained from a woman aged 18 to 35 in good health. This CDR3 is CASSQRAGVDNEQFF. In nucleotides, the CDR3 is TGTGCCAGCAGCCAAAGAGCGGGAGTCGACAATGAGCAGTTCTTC.